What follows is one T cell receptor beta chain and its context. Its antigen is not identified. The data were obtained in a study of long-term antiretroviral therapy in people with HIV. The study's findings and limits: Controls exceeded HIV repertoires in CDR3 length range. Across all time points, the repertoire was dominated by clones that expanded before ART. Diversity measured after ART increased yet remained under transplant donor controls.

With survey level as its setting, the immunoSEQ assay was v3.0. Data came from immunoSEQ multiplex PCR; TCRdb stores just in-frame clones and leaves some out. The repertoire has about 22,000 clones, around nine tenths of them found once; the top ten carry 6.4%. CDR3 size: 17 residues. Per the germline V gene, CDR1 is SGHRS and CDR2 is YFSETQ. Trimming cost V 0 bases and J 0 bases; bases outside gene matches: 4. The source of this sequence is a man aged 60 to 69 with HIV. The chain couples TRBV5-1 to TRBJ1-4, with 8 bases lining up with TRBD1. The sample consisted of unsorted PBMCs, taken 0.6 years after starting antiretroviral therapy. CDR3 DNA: TGCGCCAGCAGCTTGGGGCAGGGGGCAGCAACTAATGAAAAACTGTTTTTT. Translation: CASSLGQGAATNEKLFF.